Here is one T cell receptor (beta chain) with its context. These data are taken from a study of T cell responses to AZD1222 COVID-19 vaccine. The CDR3 has 17 amino acids. The V and J ends lost 5 bases and 2 bases, in that order; junction bases with no gene match: 15. Germline lookup yields CDR1 SGHVS and CDR2 FQNEAQ. Some clones are missing from TCRdb's copy, which holds only in-frame ones; the method was immunoSEQ multiplex PCR. The sample lists 80,000 or so clones, around four fifths occurring once. This material consisted of peripheral blood, taken on day 0 of AZD1222 vaccination. This TCR came from an adult in good health. The chain is built from TRBV7-8 and TRBJ2-7; 7 positions match TRBD1. This CDR3 is CASSPRNRDSSTYEQYF. Written as DNA, the CDR3 is TGTGCCAGCAGCCCAAGAAACAGGGACAGCTCAACCTACGAGCAGTACTTC.